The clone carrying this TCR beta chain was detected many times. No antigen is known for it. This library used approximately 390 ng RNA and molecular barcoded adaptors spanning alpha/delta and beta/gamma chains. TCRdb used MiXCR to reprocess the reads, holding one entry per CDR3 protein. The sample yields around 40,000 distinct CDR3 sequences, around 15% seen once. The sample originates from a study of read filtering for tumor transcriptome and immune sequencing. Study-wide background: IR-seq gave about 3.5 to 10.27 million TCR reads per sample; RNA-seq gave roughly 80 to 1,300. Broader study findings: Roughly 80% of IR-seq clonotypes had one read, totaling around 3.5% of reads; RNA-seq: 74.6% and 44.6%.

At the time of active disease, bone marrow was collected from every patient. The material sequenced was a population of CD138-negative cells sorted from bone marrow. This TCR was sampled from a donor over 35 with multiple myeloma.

The CDR3 here is CASGDRAFEQYF. CDR3 nucleotides: TGTGCCAGTGGGGACAGGGCTTTCGAGCAGTACTTC. The genes are TRBV28 and TRBJ2-7; 9 bases line up with TRBD1. Germline loops: CDR1 MDHEN, CDR2 SYDVKM. Trimming took 9 bases from V and 6 from J; bases not matched to a gene: 6. The CDR3 totals 12 residues.